The 23 T cell receptor beta chains below all came from one sample that was sequenced in a study of cytomegalovirus exposure and HLA in healthy donors. Use of 60 Vbeta and 13 Jbeta primers characterized the PCR. Generated by immunoSEQ multiplex PCR, the TCRdb table keeps only in-frame clones and is missing some. The sample consists of 160,000 or so clones, 76% of them appearing once. The specimen sequenced was PBMCs. These receptors were obtained from a man between 60 and 75 years old in good health and CMV-seronegative.

This clone was seen a few times. The rearrangement uses TRBV7-2 and TRBJ1-4, with D unresolved. Trimming took 4 bases from V and 5 from J, leaving 14 bases between them. CDR1 is SGHTA and CDR2 is FQGNSA in the germline V gene. This CDR3 contains 15 residues. The CDR3 spells CASSSRTTSNEKLFF. The CDR3 DNA sequence: TGTGCCAGCAGCTCCAGAACCACCTCAAATGAAAAACTGTTTTTT.

This chain uses TRBV4-1 with TRBJ2-3, with D possibly being TRBD2 (5 bases). CDR3 length equals 14 residues. Trimming pared 4 bases from V and 5 bases from J, leaving 13 bases between. CDR1 and CDR2 from the germline V gene are MGHRA and YSYEKL. This CDR3 reads CASSLTRGGDTQYF. The CDR3 DNA follows: TGCGCCAGCAGCCTTACTAGAGGTGGAGATACGCAGTATTTT.

This clone has more than one count but fewer than ten. The V call is TRBV2, the J call TRBJ2-7; D is ambiguous. Trimming cost V 10 bases and J 6 bases, with 19 bases left between them. The CDR3 runs 13 residues. Per germline, CDR1 SNHLY and CDR2 FYNNEI. In nucleotides, the CDR3 is TGTGCCACCACGCCAGGTAGGATGGGCGAGCAGTACTTC. As protein: CATTPGRMGEQYF.

A single count supports this clone. This chain joins TRBV7-9 and TRBJ2-1; no clear D gene. The CDR3 spans 14 residues. Germline V lookup: CDR1 SEHNR, CDR2 FQNEAQ (reference sequence). V was pared by 1 base and J by 12 bases, with 16 bases between. CDR3 DNA sequence: TGTGCCAGCAGCTTAGGGCGGCTTACCACGGCGCAGTTCTTC. Its translation is CASSLGRLTTAQFF.

The rearrangement joins TRBV6-5 to TRBJ2-5; TRBD2 agrees at 8 bases. CDR1 is MNHEY, CDR2 SVGAGI, per germline. V was pared by 6 bases and J by 1 base, with 7 bases of the junction left unmatched. The CDR3 covers 15 residues. The DNA for the CDR3 is TGTGCCAGCAGAACTAGCGGAAGTACCCAAGAGACCCAGTACTTC. Translating it yields CASRTSGSTQETQYF.

The chain recombines TRBV28 with TRBJ2-6, with D hard to call. The CDR3 runs 16 residues. Germline assignment: CDR1 MDHEN and CDR2 SYDVKM. V lost 3 bases to trimming and J lost 2 bases, with 11 bases between them. The CDR3: CASSLRGLAGANVLTF. The DNA of the CDR3 is TGTGCCAGCAGTTTGCGCGGTCTGGCTGGGGCCAACGTCCTGACTTTC.

The rearrangement joins TRBV4-3 to TRBJ2-1; D not certain. The CDR3 sequence is 14 residues long. The V and J ends lost 1 base and 8 bases respectively, with 12 bases between them. In germline, CDR1 is LGHNA, CDR2 YSLEER. The CDR3 DNA follows: TGCGCCAGCAGCCAAGGCGTGATGGTCTATGAGCAGTTCTTC. It codes for CASSQGVMVYEQFF.

With regard to this clone: The sample carries other DNA sequences with the same CDR3. The genes are TRBV7-6 and TRBJ1-1; D gene unclear. Germline assignment: CDR1 SGHVS and CDR2 FNYEAQ. This CDR3 spans 14 amino acids. V was trimmed by 5 bases and J by 0 bases, leaving 10 bases between them. The CDR3 loop reads CASSPSGLNTEAFF. The CDR3 DNA follows: TGTGCCAGCAGCCCGTCGGGATTGAACACTGAAGCTTTCTTT.

V gene TRBV5-8 combines with J gene TRBJ2-7; tentative D call: TRBD2 (6 bases). With 4 bases removed from V and 5 bases from J, the gap between germline ends came to 19 bases. The CDR3 totals 15 residues. Germline CDR1 and CDR2: SGHTS and YDEGEE. The CDR3 region has the DNA TGTGCCAGCAGCGATAAGGGACGGGAGTTCAACGAGCAGTACTTC. Protein sequence: CASSDKGREFNEQYF.

The chain recombines TRBV28 with TRBJ2-7, with D hard to call. Germline V gene lookup returns CDR1 MDHEN and CDR2 SYDVKM. There are 14 residues in the CDR3. With 4 bases removed from V and 1 base from J, the gap between germline ends came to 11 bases. CDR3 bases: TGTGCCAGCAGTTCTCCGGTTGGTTCCTACGAGCAGTACTTC. Amino acid sequence: CASSSPVGSYEQYF.

The sample holds one count of this clone. Mismatch with germline at one junction end may stem from a read error. V gene TRBV7-9 combines with J gene TRBJ1-1, with TRBD1 matching over 7 bases. The CDR3 length is 15 residues. CDR1 SEHNR and CDR2 FQNEAQ come from the germline V gene (reference sequence). CDR3 nucleotides: TGTTCCAGCAGCTTAGGGGCAGGGGGGAACACTGAAGCTTTCTTT. Protein: CSSSLGAGGNTEAFF.

A few counts support this clone. The sample carries other DNA sequences with the same CDR3. The chain couples TRBV7-9 to TRBJ2-7; D not resolved. With 4 bases removed from V and 7 bases from J, the gap between germline ends came to 8 bases. In germline, CDR1 is SEHNR, CDR2 FQNEAQ (reference sequence). The CDR3 is 11 amino acids. CDR3 loop: CASSSGLEQYF. DNA of the CDR3: TGTGCCAGCAGCTCGGGTTTAGAGCAGTACTTC.

In this sample, this clone turned up a few times. The V and J genes are TRBV7-3 and TRBJ2-1, with 14 positions matching TRBD2. CDR1 and CDR2 (germline): SGHTA, FQGTGA. CDR3 length: 16 amino acids. With V trimmed by 4 bases and J by 9 bases, 8 bases remained unmatched. CDR3 sequence: CASSSMTSGGVSEQFF. The CDR3, as DNA: TGTGCCAGCAGCTCGATGACTAGCGGGGGGGTATCTGAGCAGTTCTTC. Full variable domain (outside the CDR3, taken from reference TRBV7-3 and TRBJ2-1): GAGVSQTPSNKVTEKGKYVELRCDPISGHTALYWYRQSLGQGPEFLIYFQGTGAADDSGLPNDRFFAVRPEGSVSTLKIQRTERGDSAVYLCASSSMTSGGVSEQFFGPGTRLTVL.

The chain employs TRBV7-2 and TRBJ2-3, with TRBD2 matching over 12 bases. Germline V gene data show CDR1 as SGHTA and CDR2 as FQGNSA. The CDR3 runs to 19 residues. Unmatched junction bases numbered 13, after V lost 1 base and J lost 5 bases. The CDR3: CASSLVGSSGRAGGDTQYF. In DNA form, the CDR3 reads TGTGCCAGCAGCTTAGTGGGGTCTAGCGGGAGGGCCGGTGGAGATACGCAGTATTTT.

The V call is TRBV29-1, the J call TRBJ1-5, with D possibly TRBD1 on 5 matching bases. Germline V gene lookup returns CDR1 SQVTM and CDR2 ANQGSEA. Trimming pared 6 bases from V and 5 bases from J, leaving 14 bases between. The CDR3 loop spans 13 amino acids. The CDR3 sequence: CSVQDTFYQPQHF. DNA of the CDR3: TGCAGCGTGCAGGACACTTTCTATCAGCCCCAGCATTTT.

This chain connects TRBV10-3 to TRBJ1-1, with D possibly matching TRBD1 (6 bases). Per germline, CDR1 ENHRY and CDR2 SYGVKD. CDR3 size: 13 residues. The V gene lost 10 bases and the J gene lost 2 bases, with 14 bases spanning the gap. CDR3 in DNA: TGTGCCACCCGAGAGGGGACAAACACTGAAGCTTTCTTT. Its translation: CATREGTNTEAFF.

V gene TRBV25-1 combines with J gene TRBJ1-1; 7 bases align to TRBD1. The CDR3 is 17 residues long. With 6 bases clipped from V and 4 bases from J, the junction kept 17 bases outside the gene matches. The germline gives CDR1 MGHDK, CDR2 SYGVNS. The CDR3 is CASSQRGLLPRGTEAFF. CDR3 coding DNA: TGTGCCAGCAGCCAAAGGGGGCTCCTTCCCAGGGGCACTGAAGCTTTCTTT.

This rearrangement joins TRBV18 to TRBJ1-1; 8 nucleotides line up with TRBD1. The CDR3 runs to 14 residues. Trimming cost V 3 bases and J 2 bases; bases outside gene matches: 2. Germline V gives CDR1 KGHSH, CDR2 LQKENI. The CDR3 DNA reads as TGTGCCAGCTCACCTCAGGGGGCAAACACTGAAGCTTTCTTT. As protein: CASSPQGANTEAFF.

Only a few counts were recorded for this clone. The chain recombines TRBV15 with TRBJ1-5, with D unresolved. Germline-derived CDR1 and CDR2 are LNHNV and YYDKDF (reference sequence). V gave up 1 base and J gave up 5 bases, with 6 bases separating them. The CDR3 is made up of 13 amino acids. The DNA for the CDR3 is TGTGCCACCAGCAGAGCTTCGGATCAGCCCCAGCATTTT. This encodes CATSRASDQPQHF.

J is TRBJ2-2 and V is TRBV5-4; a possible D gene is TRBD1 (6 bases). Trimming left V 0 bases short and J 0 bases short, with 9 bases between. Germline-derived CDR1 and CDR2 are SGHNT and YYREEE (reference sequence). The CDR3 is 16 residues long. CDR3 loop: CASSLVGASNTGELFF. The CDR3, as DNA: TGTGCCAGCAGCTTGGTGGGGGCTTCGAACACCGGGGAGCTGTTTTTT.

The genes are TRBV7-2 and TRBJ2-1; 9 bases fit TRBD2. This CDR3 is 18 amino acids long. Germline V gene data show CDR1 as SGHTA and CDR2 as FQGNSA. Unmatched junction bases numbered 12, after V lost 1 base and J lost 5 bases. The CDR3 sequence: CASSLVAAGSGGNNEQFF. The CDR3 nucleotides read TGTGCCAGCAGCTTAGTGGCAGCGGGGAGCGGGGGGAACAATGAGCAGTTCTTC.

For the CDR3, the DNA is TGTGCCAGCGGAACAGGGCCCCTACCAAACACCGGGGAGCTGTTTTTT. Protein: CASGTGPLPNTGELFF. The rearrangement uses TRBV5-4 and TRBJ2-2; perhaps TRBD1 as D (6 bases). The CDR3 loop spans 16 amino acids. The germline V and J ends were trimmed by 7 bases and 2 bases, with 18 bases remaining between them. The germline gives CDR1 SGHNT, CDR2 YYREEE (reference sequence).

The J gene is TRBJ2-5, the V gene TRBV30, with 11 bases fitting TRBD2. This CDR3 comprises 15 residues. V shed 1 base and J 0 bases; nucleotides not matched to a gene: 1. Per the germline V gene, CDR1 is GTSNPN and CDR2 is SVGIG (reference sequence). The CDR3 sequence: CAWSATSGNQETQYF. The CDR3 DNA follows: TGTGCCTGGAGTGCGACTAGCGGGAACCAAGAGACCCAGTACTTC. Supplemented by reference TRBV30 and TRBJ2-5, the full variable domain reads SQTIHQWPATLVQPVGSPLSLECTVEGTSNPNLYWYRQAAGRGLQLLFYSVGIGQISSEVPQNLSASRPQDRQFILSSKKLLLSDSGFYLCAWSATSGNQETQYFGPGTRLLVL.